These 27 T cell receptor beta chains came from one sample sequenced in a study of shared clonotypes between healthy human individuals. Assay used: immunoSEQ multiplex PCR; TCRdb lists only in-frame clones, some missing. The table shows about 450,000 clones, with about 85% occurring only once. The sequencing sample was made of PBMCs. These receptor sequences come from a woman in her forties in good health. Some clones in this sample may be carry-over from other donors' samples.

The genes are TRBV5-6 and TRBJ1-5; 7 positions match TRBD1. Trimming at V came to 0 bases and at J to 5 bases, leaving 11 bases not matched to a gene. CDR1 SGHDT and CDR2 YYEEEE come from the germline V gene. The CDR3 length is 17 residues. CDR3 DNA: TGTGCCAGCAGCTTGGACAGGGGACTACGAGGTGATCAGCCCCAGCATTTT. It specifies CASSLDRGLRGDQPQHF.

This clone was counted a single time. This chain's CDR3 is CATSRGPSGVGGDTQYF. The CDR3 DNA reads as TGTGCCACCAGCAGAGGCCCTAGCGGGGTTGGCGGAGATACGCAGTATTTT. The chain couples TRBV15 to TRBJ2-3, with 9 bases that match TRBD2. Germline V gives CDR1 LNHNV, CDR2 YYDKDF (reference sequence). Germline trimming cut 1 base from V and 5 bases from J; bases unmatched to any gene: 10. This CDR3 spans 17 amino acids.

The chain carries TRBV6-6 and TRBJ2-1; the match to TRBD1 covers 8 bases. CDR3 length: 15 amino acids. Losses at the gene ends were 2 bases for V and 4 bases for J; bases not matched to a gene: 4. Germline values: CDR1 MNHNY, CDR2 SVGAGI (reference sequence). The CDR3 region is CASSYPGTGYNEQFF. CDR3 coding DNA: TGTGCCAGCAGTTACCCCGGGACAGGATACAATGAGCAGTTCTTC.

The chain carries TRBV18 and TRBJ2-3; 7 positions match TRBD2. With V trimmed by 4 bases and J by 4 bases, 8 bases remained unmatched. Germline V gene data show CDR1 as KGHSH and CDR2 as LQKENI. The CDR3 loop spans 15 amino acids. The chain's CDR3 is CASSLSRGSPDTQYF. The CDR3 nucleotides are TGTGCCAGCTCACTATCCCGCGGGAGCCCAGATACGCAGTATTTT. The whole variable domain, remainder taken from reference TRBV18 and TRBJ2-3, is NAGVMQNPRHLVRRRGQEARLRCSPMKGHSHVYWYRQLPEEGLKFMVYLQKENIIDESGMPKERFSAEFPKEGPSILRIQQVVRGDSAAYFCASSLSRGSPDTQYFGPGTRLTVL.

The gene calls are TRBV5-1 and TRBJ2-1, with 9 nucleotides matching TRBD1. V lost 4 bases and J lost 6; bases outside the gene matches: 5. Germline CDR1 and CDR2: SGHRS and YFSETQ. The CDR3 runs to 14 residues. This CDR3 reads CASSPGTGRNEQFF. CDR3 nucleotides: TGCGCCAGCAGCCCAGGGACAGGGCGCAATGAGCAGTTCTTC.

Concerning this clone: This sample includes further DNA sequences coding for the same CDR3. The gene calls are TRBV4-3 and TRBJ2-7; the D gene is possibly TRBD2 (5 bases). Germline V gene data show CDR1 as LGHNA and CDR2 as YSLEER. The CDR3 runs to 15 residues. The germline V and J ends were trimmed by 0 bases and 2 bases, with 11 bases remaining between them. This CDR3 is CASSQEASRAYEQYF. CDR3 DNA: TGCGCCAGCAGCCAAGAGGCTAGCCGAGCCTACGAGCAGTACTTC.

The genes are TRBV15 and TRBJ1-4; D ambiguous. The V gene's germline CDR1 is LNHNV and CDR2 YYDKDF (reference sequence). The CDR3 spans 13 residues. The V end lost 3 bases, the J end lost 6 bases, and 8 bases lay between the germline ends. This chain's CDR3 is CATSRRTDEKLFF. The CDR3 bases are TGTGCCACCAGCAGGAGGACGGATGAAAAACTGTTTTTT.

V and J are TRBV5-1 and TRBJ2-7, with 10 bases identical to TRBD1. Germline V gene sequence: CDR1 SGHRS, CDR2 YFSETQ. The V gene end was trimmed by 4 bases and the J gene end by 2 bases; junction bases not matched to a gene: 3. The CDR3 runs 14 residues. The CDR3 region has the DNA TGCGCCAGCAGCCAGGGACAGGGGCCCTACGAGCAGTACTTC. Translating gives CASSQGQGPYEQYF.

This clone was seen once. This chain uses TRBV11-2 with TRBJ1-1; 7 bases map to TRBD1. This CDR3 comprises 15 residues. The V and J ends lost 3 bases and 0 bases, in that order; junction bases with no gene match: 4. Germline CDR1 and CDR2: SGHAT and FQNNGV. The CDR3 sequence: CASSLEGAMNTEAFF. CDR3 DNA sequence: TGTGCCAGCAGCTTGGAGGGGGCCATGAACACTGAAGCTTTCTTT.

This clone showed up just a few times. This rearrangement joins TRBV29-1 to TRBJ2-7; the D is unclear. Trimming removed 3 bases from V and 3 bases from J, with 9 bases in between. The CDR3 length is 12 residues. The germline V gene encodes CDR1 SQVTM and CDR2 ANQGSEA. The CDR3 loop reads CSVDGLGYEQYF. In nucleotides, the CDR3 is TGCAGCGTTGACGGGTTGGGCTACGAGCAGTACTTC.

This clone was detected ten times or more. This chain joins TRBV4-2 and TRBJ2-1, with TRBD1 identical over 10 bases. The germline V gene encodes CDR1 LGHNA and CDR2 YNFKEQ. This CDR3 is 15 amino acids long. Losses at the gene ends were 3 bases for V and 8 bases for J; bases not matched to a gene: 7. This CDR3 reads CASSHSGQGEDEQFF. The CDR3 region has the DNA TGTGCCAGCAGCCACTCTGGACAGGGGGAGGATGAGCAGTTCTTC.

The chain carries TRBV30 and TRBJ2-7; 12 bases align to TRBD2. J was trimmed by 3 bases and V by 2 bases; bases with no gene match: 5. Germline V lookup: CDR1 GTSNPN, CDR2 SVGIG (reference sequence). The CDR3 has 15 residues. This CDR3 reads CAWSRTSGNHYEQYF. The DNA for the CDR3 is TGTGCCTGGAGTAGGACTAGCGGGAACCACTACGAGCAGTACTTC.

CDR3 coding DNA: TGTGCCAGCAGCAAAGGAGGAAGGCACGACCGTAATGAAAAACTGTTTTTT. Amino acid sequence: CASSKGGRHDRNEKLFF. V and J are TRBV21-1 and TRBJ1-4. TRBV21-1 is flagged as a pseudogene. The CDR3 length is 17 residues.

CDR3 protein: CASSLYPGGVLYGYTF. The DNA of the CDR3 is TGTGCCAGCAGCTTGTACCCAGGGGGCGTTCTTTATGGCTACACCTTC. V and J are TRBV5-5 and TRBJ1-2; 8 nucleotides agree with TRBD1. The V segment lost 1 base and the J segment 5 bases; nucleotides outside the gene matches: 10. Germline CDR1 SGHKS, CDR2 YYEKEE (reference sequence). CDR3 length equals 16 residues.

The chain links TRBV18 to TRBJ1-5, with 10 bases aligning to TRBD1. This CDR3 has 18 residues. Germline CDR1 and CDR2: KGHSH and LQKENI. The V and J ends lost 6 bases and 0 bases, in that order; junction bases with no gene match: 11. This CDR3 is CASSLGDRGPYSNQPQHF. CDR3 in DNA: TGTGCCAGCTCCCTAGGGGACAGGGGCCCATATAGCAATCAGCCCCAGCATTTT.

The CDR3 nucleotides are TGTGCCAGCAGTTACGATGGGCGTCAGCCCCAGCATTTT. Translation gives CASSYDGRQPQHF. The chain carries TRBV6-5 and TRBJ1-5, with D unresolved. With 2 bases removed from V and 6 bases from J, the gap between germline ends came to 8 bases. Germline CDR1 and CDR2: MNHEY and SVGAGI. The CDR3 length is 13 residues.

This chain links TRBV7-2 with TRBJ2-7; D may match TRBD1 or TRBD2 (7 bases each). Germline CDR1 reads SGHTA; CDR2 reads FQGNSA. The ends were cut back, 5 bases at V and 1 base at J, with 12 bases in the middle. This CDR3 spans 14 amino acids. The CDR3 DNA follows: TGTGCCAGCAGCCGGGGGGACAGTTCCTACGAGCAGTACTTC. Amino acids: CASSRGDSSYEQYF.

The genes are TRBV29-1 and TRBJ2-1, with D uncertain. Trimming shortened V by 4 bases and J by 5 bases, and 6 bases separated the two germline ends. Germline CDR1 reads SQVTM; CDR2 reads ANQGSEA. The CDR3 contains 11 residues. The CDR3 region is CSVATDNEQFF. The CDR3 DNA reads TGCAGCGTTGCGACGGACAATGAGCAGTTCTTC.

Ten or more counts support this clone. This sequence joins TRBV6-5 and TRBJ2-1; 8 nucleotides align to TRBD2. The CDR3 covers 16 residues. Germline values: CDR1 MNHEY, CDR2 SVGAGI. The trim removed 4 bases at V and 2 bases at J, leaving 7 bases unmatched. As DNA, the CDR3 is TGTGCCAGCAGTTCCGGGGGGGGGAGCCCCTACAATGAGCAGTTCTTC. It encodes CASSSGGGSPYNEQFF.

The V gene is TRBV6-4, the J gene TRBJ2-5; 8 positions agree with TRBD1. Per the germline V gene, CDR1 is MRHNA and CDR2 is SNTAGT. The CDR3 extends over 15 amino acids. J lost 3 bases, V lost 10 bases, and 13 bases had no gene match. CDR3 protein: CANPRDRIPKETQYF. DNA of the CDR3: TGTGCCAACCCCCGGGACAGGATACCGAAAGAGACCCAGTACTTC.

This clone was picked up one time. The chain combines TRBV11-2 with TRBJ1-4; tentative D call: TRBD1 (6 bases). CDR1 and CDR2 from the germline V gene are SGHAT and FQNNGV. The CDR3 runs 14 residues. V was clipped by 5 bases and J by 8 bases, with 15 bases between them. The CDR3 is CASSPSGGEEKLFF. In nucleotides, the CDR3 is TGTGCCAGCAGCCCGAGTGGGGGCGAGGAAAAACTGTTTTTT.

The genes are TRBV5-6 and TRBJ2-2; D is ambiguous. Germline V gene data show CDR1 as SGHDT and CDR2 as YYEEEE. The CDR3 covers 14 residues. Trimming removed 0 bases at V and 6 bases at J, with 9 bases between. The CDR3, as DNA: TGTGCCAGCAGCTTGGGCCTCGGTGCCGGGGAGCTGTTTTTT. This codes for CASSLGLGAGELFF. Filled out from reference TRBV5-6 and TRBJ2-2, the complete variable domain reads DAGVTQSPTHLIKTRGQQVTLRCSPKSGHDTVSWYQQALGQGPQFIFQYYEEEERQRGNFPDRFSGHQFPNYSSELNVNALLLGDSALYLCASSLGLGAGELFFGEGSRLTVL.

A single count supports this clone. The CDR3 protein is CASSTGARDGKAFF. In DNA, the CDR3 is TGTGCCAGCAGCACCGGGGCGCGAGACGGAAAAGCTTTCTTT. The chain carries TRBV11-3 and TRBJ1-1, with D possibly TRBD1 on 5 matching bases. The CDR3 sequence is 14 residues long. V was cut by 5 bases and J by 9 bases, with 19 bases left in between. Per the germline V gene, CDR1 is SGHNT and CDR2 is YENEEA.

This chain uses TRBV7-6 with TRBJ1-2; no firm D call. Germline V gives CDR1 SGHVS, CDR2 FNYEAQ. The CDR3 extends over 13 amino acids. The germline V and J ends were trimmed by 4 bases and 3 bases, with 9 bases remaining between them. The CDR3 DNA follows: TGTGCCAGCAGCTCCGACGGTTACTATGGCTACACCTTC. Translating it yields CASSSDGYYGYTF.

The chain uses TRBV6-5 and TRBJ2-7; D may match TRBD1 or TRBD2 (5 bases each). This CDR3 is 16 amino acids long. Trimming cost V 0 bases and J 0 bases, with 12 bases left between them. Germline V lookup: CDR1 MNHEY, CDR2 SVGAGI. CDR3 DNA: TGTGCCAGCAGTTACTCGATGGGGACCCACTCCTACGAGCAGTACTTC. Translated, it gives CASSYSMGTHSYEQYF.

V and J are TRBV4-1 and TRBJ2-2; TRBD1 might be the D (6 bases). The V end was cut by 1 base, the J end by 4 bases, with 13 bases between. CDR3 length: 16 residues. Germline lookup yields CDR1 MGHRA and CDR2 YSYEKL. This CDR3 is CASSQGTGTPTGELFF. The DNA for the CDR3 is TGCGCCAGCAGCCAAGGGACCGGGACACCCACCGGGGAGCTGTTTTTT.

The chain links TRBV18 to TRBJ2-7; no reliable D call. Germline-derived CDR1 and CDR2 are KGHSH and LQKENI. The CDR3 sequence is 12 residues long. V was trimmed by 5 bases and J by 3 bases, leaving 8 bases between them. The DNA for the CDR3 is TGTGCCAGCTCATTGGATGGCTACGAGCAGTACTTC. It is translated as CASSLDGYEQYF.